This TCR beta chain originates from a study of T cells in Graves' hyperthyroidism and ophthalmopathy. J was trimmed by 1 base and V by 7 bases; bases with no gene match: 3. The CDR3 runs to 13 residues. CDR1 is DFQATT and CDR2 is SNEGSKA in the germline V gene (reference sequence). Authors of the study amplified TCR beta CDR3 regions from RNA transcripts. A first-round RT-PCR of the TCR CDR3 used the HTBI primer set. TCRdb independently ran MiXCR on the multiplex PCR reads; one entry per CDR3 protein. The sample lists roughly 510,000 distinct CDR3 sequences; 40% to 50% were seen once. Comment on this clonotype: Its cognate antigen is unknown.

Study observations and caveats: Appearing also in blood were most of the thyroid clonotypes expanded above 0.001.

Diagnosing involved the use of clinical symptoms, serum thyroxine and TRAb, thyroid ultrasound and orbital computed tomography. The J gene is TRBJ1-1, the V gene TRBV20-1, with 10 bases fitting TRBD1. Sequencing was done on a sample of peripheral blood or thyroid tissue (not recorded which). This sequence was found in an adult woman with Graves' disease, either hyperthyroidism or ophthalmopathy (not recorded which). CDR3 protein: CSGRDRGNTEAFF. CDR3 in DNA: TGCAGTGGGAGGGACAGGGGGAACACTGAAGCTTTCTTT.